The 9 T cell receptor beta chains below come from one sample, sequenced in a study of blood T cell repertoires in COVID-19. Profiling relied on immunoSEQ multiplex PCR, and the TCRdb table lists in-frame clones only, not all of them. The top ten hold approximately 1.3% of the sample, which has more than 350,000 clones, 70% to 90% seen once. The sequencing input was PBMCs or T cells enriched from blood (not recorded which). The receptors were sampled from a woman under 30 who had been exposed to COVID-19.

The rearrangement uses TRBV7-2 and TRBJ2-7; 10 bases agree with TRBD2. The CDR3 sequence is 16 residues long. Germline trimming cut 5 bases from V and 2 bases from J; bases unmatched to any gene: 9. Looked up from germline, CDR1 is SGHTA and CDR2 is FQGNSA. CDR3 DNA sequence: TGTGCCAGCAGCCTCTCGAATAGCGGGGGGACCTACGAGCAGTACTTC. Protein sequence: CASSLSNSGGTYEQYF.

The gene calls are TRBV3-1 (or the pseudogene TRBV3-2) and TRBJ2-5, with D perhaps matching TRBD1 (5 bases). Germline CDR1 reads LGHDT; CDR2 reads YNNKEL (reference sequence). The V gene lost 1 base and the J gene lost 5 bases, with 8 bases spanning the gap. CDR3 length: 13 amino acids. This CDR3 reads CASSQAGPETQYF. In DNA, the CDR3 is TGTGCCAGCAGCCAAGCAGGGCCCGAGACCCAGTACTTC.

CDR3 nucleotides: TGTGCCAGCAGCTTGGCACTAGCGGGGTCCGGGGAGCTGTTTTTT. It is translated as CASSLALAGSGELFF. The genes are TRBV7-3 and TRBJ2-2, with 10 nucleotides matching TRBD2. Germline CDR1 SGHTA, CDR2 FQGTGA. Trimming at V came to 3 bases and at J to 6 bases, leaving 4 bases not matched to a gene. The CDR3 is 15 residues long.

The chain joins TRBV6-5 to TRBJ1-1; perhaps TRBD1 as D (6 bases). Germline CDR1 MNHEY, CDR2 SVGAGI. This CDR3 has 14 amino acids. V lost 5 bases, J lost 4 bases, and 14 bases lay in between. The CDR3 reads CASSNRQEFTEAFF. The CDR3 DNA follows: TGTGCCAGCAGTAACCGACAGGAGTTCACTGAAGCTTTCTTT.

The chain is built from TRBV27 and TRBJ2-7, with 9 bases matching TRBD1. V shed 5 bases, J shed 3 bases, and the junction held 11 bases outside the gene matches. This CDR3 spans 16 amino acids. The germline CDR1 and CDR2 sequences are MNHEY and SMNVEV (reference sequence). The CDR3 DNA reads TGTGCCAGCAGTCTCTCCGTCGGACAGGGGTACTACGAGCAGTACTTC. Translating it yields CASSLSVGQGYYEQYF.

V is TRBV6-5 and J is TRBJ1-2; 8 bases are a match to TRBD1. The CDR3 is 16 residues long. The V gene end was trimmed by 3 bases and the J gene end by 6 bases; junction bases not matched to a gene: 12. Germline values: CDR1 MNHEY, CDR2 SVGAGI. CDR3 sequence: CASSYSLVETGDGYTF. CDR3 nucleotide sequence: TGTGCCAGCAGTTATTCTCTCGTAGAGACAGGGGATGGCTACACCTTC.

The rearrangement links TRBV27 to TRBJ1-2; D gene ambiguous. Trimming shortened V by 6 bases and J by 2 bases, and 10 bases separated the two germline ends. Germline V gene lookup returns CDR1 MNHEY and CDR2 SMNVEV (reference sequence). The CDR3 sequence is 13 residues long. CDR3 protein: CASSYSTNYGYTF. CDR3 DNA: TGTGCCAGCAGCTACTCGACAAACTATGGCTACACCTTC.

J is TRBJ1-3 and V is TRBV28, with a tentative D call TRBD1 (6 bases). Trimming pared 3 bases from V and 8 bases from J, leaving 14 bases between. CDR1 MDHEN and CDR2 SYDVKM come from the germline V gene. CDR3 length equals 14 residues. The CDR3 loop is CASSFPPSGDTIYF. CDR3 DNA: TGTGCCAGCAGTTTCCCTCCCTCAGGGGACACCATATATTTT.

This clone was recorded once. The chain uses TRBV4-3 and TRBJ2-7, with D possibly matching TRBD2 (5 bases). The germline V and J ends were trimmed by 4 bases and 0 bases, with 10 bases remaining between them. Germline CDR1 is LGHNA and CDR2 is YSLEER. The CDR3 totals 14 residues. CDR3 region: CASSPTGNSYEQYF. The CDR3 coding sequence is TGCGCCAGCAGCCCCACCGGGAACTCCTACGAGCAGTACTTC.